This TCR beta chain emerged from a study of PD-1 blockade in classical Hodgkin lymphoma. Overall study context: The patients were dosed with nivolumab 3 mg/kg, infused intravenously every 2 weeks.

Turning to this clone: Its specificity is unknown.

The CDR3 is 16 amino acids. Germline assignment: CDR1 LGHNA and CDR2 YSLEER. Trimming took 3 bases from V and 1 from J; bases not matched to a gene: 7. Study conclusions and caveats: Patients who began taking nivolumab under 1 year after ASCT were left out. Significantly greater TCR diversity emerged by C4D1 in CD4+ cells but not CD8+ cells.

Time point described: cycle 4 day 1 (C4D1), after more than five weeks of nivolumab. Brentuximab vedotin exposure varied, and every patient relapsed after autologous stem cell transplantation. Through magnetic negative selection, CD8+ T cells were separated from PBMCs that had been thawed. The repertoire was sequenced with immunoSEQ multiplex PCR; TCRdb's copy has only in-frame clones and lacks some. The sample has a few thousand clones; around three quarters are singletons. The gene calls are TRBV4-3 and TRBJ2-3, with TRBD2 identical over 7 bases. The source of this sequence is a human donor with classical Hodgkin lymphoma. The sequenced sample was CD8+ T cells from blood, obtained before the fourth cycle of nivolumab. CDR3 amino acids: CASSHPAAGGTDTQYF. Written as DNA, the CDR3 is TGCGCCAGCAGCCACCCAGCGGCGGGGGGCACAGATACGCAGTATTTT.